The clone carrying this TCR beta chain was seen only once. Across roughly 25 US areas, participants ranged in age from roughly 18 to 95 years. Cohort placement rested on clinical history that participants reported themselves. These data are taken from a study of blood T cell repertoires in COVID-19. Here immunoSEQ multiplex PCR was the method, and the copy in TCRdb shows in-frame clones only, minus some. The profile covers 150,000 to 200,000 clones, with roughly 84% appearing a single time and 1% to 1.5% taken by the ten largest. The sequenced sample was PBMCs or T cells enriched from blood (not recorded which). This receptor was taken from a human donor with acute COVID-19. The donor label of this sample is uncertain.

As DNA, the CDR3 is TGTGCCAGCAGCTTGGACCTAGTATCCTACAATGAGCAGTTCTTC. This encodes CASSLDLVSYNEQFF. This chain connects TRBV5-5 to TRBJ2-1; D is uncertain. The CDR3 has 15 amino acids. Germline V lookup: CDR1 SGHKS, CDR2 YYEKEE (reference sequence). V shed 0 bases and J shed 1 base, with 8 bases lying between them.